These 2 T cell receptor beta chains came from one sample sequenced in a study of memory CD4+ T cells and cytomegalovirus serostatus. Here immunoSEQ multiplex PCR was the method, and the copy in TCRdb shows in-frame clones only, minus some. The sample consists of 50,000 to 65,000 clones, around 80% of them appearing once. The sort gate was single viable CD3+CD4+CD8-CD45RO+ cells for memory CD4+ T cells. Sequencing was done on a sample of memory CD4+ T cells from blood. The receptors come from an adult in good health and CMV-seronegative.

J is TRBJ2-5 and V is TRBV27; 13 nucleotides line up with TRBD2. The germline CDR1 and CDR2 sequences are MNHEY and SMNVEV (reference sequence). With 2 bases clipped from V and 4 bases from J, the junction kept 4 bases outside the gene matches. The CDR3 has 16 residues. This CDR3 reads CASSLILAGGLETQYF. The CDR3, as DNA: TGTGCCAGCAGTTTAATACTAGCGGGGGGGCTAGAGACCCAGTACTTC.

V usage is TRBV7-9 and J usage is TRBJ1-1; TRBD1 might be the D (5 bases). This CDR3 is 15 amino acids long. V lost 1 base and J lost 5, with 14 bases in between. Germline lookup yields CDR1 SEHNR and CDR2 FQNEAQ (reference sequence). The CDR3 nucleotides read TGTGCCAGCAGCTTAGAGGTTATCAGGGAGACTGAAGCTTTCTTT. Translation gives CASSLEVIRETEAFF.